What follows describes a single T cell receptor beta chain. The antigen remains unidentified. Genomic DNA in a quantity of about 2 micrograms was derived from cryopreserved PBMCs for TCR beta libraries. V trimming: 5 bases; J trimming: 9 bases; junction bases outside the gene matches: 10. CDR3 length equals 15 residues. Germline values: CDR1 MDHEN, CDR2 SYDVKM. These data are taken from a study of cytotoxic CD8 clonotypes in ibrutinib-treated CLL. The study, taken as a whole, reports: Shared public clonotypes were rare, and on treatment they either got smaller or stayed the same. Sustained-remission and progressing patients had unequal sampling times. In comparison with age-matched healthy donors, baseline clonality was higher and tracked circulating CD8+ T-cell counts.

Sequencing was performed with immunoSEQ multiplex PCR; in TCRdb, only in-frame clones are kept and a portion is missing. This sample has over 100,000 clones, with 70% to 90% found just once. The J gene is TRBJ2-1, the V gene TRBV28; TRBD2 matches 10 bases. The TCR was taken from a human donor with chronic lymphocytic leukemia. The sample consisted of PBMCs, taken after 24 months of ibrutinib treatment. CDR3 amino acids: CASSAAGGPVGEQFF. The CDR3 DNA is TGTGCCAGCAGTGCAGCGGGGGGGCCCGTGGGTGAGCAGTTCTTC. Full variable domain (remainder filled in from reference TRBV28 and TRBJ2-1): DVKVTQSSRYLVKRTGEKVFLECVQDMDHENMFWYRQDPGLGLRLIYFSYDVKMKEKGDIPEGYSVSREKKERFSLILESASTNQTSMYLCASSAAGGPVGEQFFGPGTRLTVL.